This entry is about one T cell receptor (beta chain). Its antigen is unidentified. The germline V gene encodes CDR1 SGHTA and CDR2 FQGNSA. Deletions cut 4 bases from V and 0 bases from J, with 7 bases between. This CDR3 is 13 amino acids long. The data were taken from a study of response to subunit inactivated influenza vaccine. Study-wide findings and caveats: Authors suggested each seasonal flu vaccination may recruit only limited numbers of new T cells.

TCRdb analysed the RT-PCR reads with MiXCR anew, one entry per CDR3 protein. The sample holds around 530,000 distinct CDR3 sequences; about 12% are singletons and the top ten take about a tenth. The chain has TRBV7-2 and TRBJ2-7; no firm D call. The material was PBMCs from blood, obtained on the day of vaccination. This sequence was found in a man aged 50 to 59 who received an inactivated influenza vaccine. CDR3 nucleotide sequence: TGTGCCAGCAGCTCTTCTAACTCCTACGAGCAGTACTTC. Translation gives CASSSSNSYEQYF.